These T cell receptor beta chains were read from a single sample in a study of cytomegalovirus exposure and HLA in healthy donors. Clones were sequenced by immunoSEQ multiplex PCR, and TCRdb holds only the in-frame ones, with some missing. This repertoire includes about 140,000 clones. Specimen: PBMCs. These TCRs come from a man in his forties in good health and CMV-seronegative. Both conserved end residues are part of each CDR3. Fields, in order: V gene, J gene, D gene, CDR3 DNA, CDR3 protein. D genes are given only for firm matches.

v_call: TRBV4-3
j_call: TRBJ2-6
d_call: .
cdr3_nt: TGCGCCAGCAGCCAAGAAATCTCCGGGGCCAACGTCCTGACTTTC
cdr3_aa: CASSQEISGANVLTF

v_call: TRBV28
j_call: TRBJ1-6
d_call: .
cdr3_nt: TGTGCCAGCAGTTTGGAGGGACCTAATTCACCCCTCCACTTT
cdr3_aa: CASSLEGPNSPLHF

v_call: TRBV7-9
j_call: TRBJ2-5
d_call: .
cdr3_nt: TGTGCCAGCAGCTTAGCGAGCGGCCAAGAGACCCAGTACTTC
cdr3_aa: CASSLASGQETQYF

v_call: TRBV27
j_call: TRBJ2-5
d_call: TRBD1
cdr3_nt: TGTGCCAGCAGATCCGGGACAGGGATCACGGGAGAGACCCAGTACTTC
cdr3_aa: CASRSGTGITGETQYF

v_call: TRBV19
j_call: TRBJ1-4
d_call: TRBD1
cdr3_nt: TGTGCCAGTAGTCCCCGACAGGGGGGCGAAAAACTGTTTTTT
cdr3_aa: CASSPRQGGEKLFF

v_call: TRBV18
j_call: TRBJ2-7
d_call: TRBD1
cdr3_nt: TGTGCCAGCTCCCTGGACAGGGATTGGGAGCAGTACTTC
cdr3_aa: CASSLDRDWEQYF

v_call: TRBV10-3
j_call: TRBJ2-3
d_call: .
cdr3_nt: TGTGCCTCGAGCGGCGCCCGGAACACAGATACGCAGTATTTT
cdr3_aa: CASSGARNTDTQYF

v_call: TRBV4-3
j_call: TRBJ1-4
d_call: .
cdr3_nt: TGCGCCAGCAGCCAAGATCGGGGGTATGCTAATGAAAAACTGTTTTTT
cdr3_aa: CASSQDRGYANEKLFF

v_call: TRBV2
j_call: TRBJ2-7
d_call: .
cdr3_nt: TGTGCCAGCAGGGTGGGAGGCTCCTACGAGCAGTACTTC
cdr3_aa: CASRVGGSYEQYF

v_call: TRBV13
j_call: TRBJ1-1
d_call: .
cdr3_nt: TGTGCCAGCCAACACAGGCCCTACATGAACACTGAAGCTTTCTTT
cdr3_aa: CASQHRPYMNTEAFF

v_call: TRBV7-2
j_call: TRBJ2-1
d_call: TRBD2
cdr3_nt: TGTGCCAGCAGCTATCTAGCGGGGGTTTACAATGAGCAGTTCTTC
cdr3_aa: CASSYLAGVYNEQFF

v_call: TRBV15
j_call: TRBJ2-7
d_call: TRBD1
cdr3_nt: TGTGCCACCAGCAGAGTTCGGGACAGCCCCTACGAGCAGTACTTC
cdr3_aa: CATSRVRDSPYEQYF

v_call: TRBV25-1
j_call: TRBJ2-1
d_call: TRBD1
cdr3_nt: TGTGCCAGCAGCCGAATGGGGGACAGGGGACTGTTCTTC
cdr3_aa: CASSRMGDRGLFF

v_call: TRBV7-3
j_call: TRBJ2-3
d_call: TRBD2
cdr3_nt: TGTGCCAGCAGCTCCAACGGACTAGCGGCTAGCACAGATACGCAGTATTTT
cdr3_aa: CASSSNGLAASTDTQYF

v_call: TRBV18
j_call: TRBJ1-5
d_call: TRBD1
cdr3_nt: TGTGCCAGCTCACAGGACAGGGTTGGTCGGGTCAATCAGCCCCAGCATTTT
cdr3_aa: CASSQDRVGRVNQPQHF

v_call: TRBV6-4
j_call: TRBJ1-6
d_call: TRBD1
cdr3_nt: TGTGCCAGCAGTGCCGAGGACAGGGGGGGTTCACCCCTCCACTTT
cdr3_aa: CASSAEDRGGSPLHF

v_call: TRBV5-8
j_call: TRBJ2-7
d_call: .
cdr3_nt: TGTGCCAGCAGTTTGGCGCGCTACGAGCAGTACTTC
cdr3_aa: CASSLARYEQYF

v_call: TRBV5-4
j_call: TRBJ1-2
d_call: TRBD1
cdr3_nt: TGTGCCAGCAGCCATGACAGGGGTTACGGCTACACCTTC
cdr3_aa: CASSHDRGYGYTF

v_call: TRBV5-1
j_call: TRBJ2-1
d_call: .
cdr3_nt: TGCGCCAGCAGCCCTATTCCCCCCCTTACAGGAATTCTGTACAATGAGCAGTTCTTC
cdr3_aa: CASSPIPPLTGILYNEQFF

v_call: TRBV9
j_call: TRBJ2-7
d_call: TRBD2
cdr3_nt: TGTGCCAGCAGCCCGGAGGCTAGCGGGGGGGGCGAGCAGTACTTC
cdr3_aa: CASSPEASGGGEQYF

v_call: TRBV9
j_call: TRBJ2-3
d_call: .
cdr3_nt: TGTGCCAGCAGCGTCGGTAGTTCAGATACGCAGTATTTT
cdr3_aa: CASSVGSSDTQYF

v_call: TRBV6-1
j_call: TRBJ2-3
d_call: .
cdr3_nt: TGTGCCACCCTACCCCCCCAGCGTCTGGCGGATACGCAGTATTTT
cdr3_aa: CATLPPQRLADTQYF

v_call: TRBV5-1
j_call: TRBJ2-3
d_call: .
cdr3_nt: TGCGCCAGCAGCCCGAGCGGCCGAGATACGCAGTATTTT
cdr3_aa: CASSPSGRDTQYF

v_call: TRBV5-8
j_call: TRBJ2-3
d_call: .
cdr3_nt: TGTGCCAGCACCCCCGGGGGCACAGATACGCAGTATTTT
cdr3_aa: CASTPGGTDTQYF

v_call: TRBV19
j_call: TRBJ1-4
d_call: TRBD1
cdr3_nt: TGTGCCAGTAGTATGGCCGGACAGGGTTATGAAAAACTGTTTTTT
cdr3_aa: CASSMAGQGYEKLFF

v_call: TRBV7-9
j_call: TRBJ1-5
d_call: .
cdr3_nt: TGTGCCAGCAGTTCTCAGGGACTCAATCAGCCCCAGCATTTT
cdr3_aa: CASSSQGLNQPQHF

v_call: TRBV18
j_call: TRBJ1-4
d_call: .
cdr3_nt: TGTGCCAGCTCACCACCGACTGGAGGGGAGGTGGAAAAACTGTTTTTT
cdr3_aa: CASSPPTGGEVEKLFF

v_call: TRBV7-2
j_call: TRBJ2-2
d_call: .
cdr3_nt: TGTGCCAGCAGCTTTCAGAACGACGGGGAGCTGTTTTTT
cdr3_aa: CASSFQNDGELFF

v_call: TRBV11-2
j_call: TRBJ2-7
d_call: TRBD1
cdr3_nt: TGTGCCAGCAGCCCGGACAGGGGGTACTACGAGCAGTACTTC
cdr3_aa: CASSPDRGYYEQYF

v_call: TRBV19
j_call: TRBJ2-1
d_call: .
cdr3_nt: TGTGCCAGTAGTACAGACAGTGTCCTGAATGAGCAGTTCTTC
cdr3_aa: CASSTDSVLNEQFF

v_call: TRBV18
j_call: TRBJ1-3
d_call: .
cdr3_nt: TGTGCCAGCTCACCACCGGCAGATGGAAACACCATATATTTT
cdr3_aa: CASSPPADGNTIYF

v_call: TRBV5-8
j_call: TRBJ2-2
d_call: TRBD2
cdr3_nt: TGTGCCAGCAGCTGGGGGGGGTCCAACACCGGGGAGCTGTTTTTT
cdr3_aa: CASSWGGSNTGELFF

v_call: TRBV6-1
j_call: TRBJ2-1
d_call: TRBD2
cdr3_nt: TGTGCCAGCAGTGTCTTAGCGGGGGGTTTTAATGAGCAGTTCTTC
cdr3_aa: CASSVLAGGFNEQFF

v_call: TRBV7-6
j_call: TRBJ2-7
d_call: TRBD1
cdr3_nt: TGTGCCAGCAGCCCGGACAGGGGTTCGTCCGAGCAGTACTTC
cdr3_aa: CASSPDRGSSEQYF

v_call: TRBV6-1
j_call: TRBJ1-1
d_call: .
cdr3_nt: TGTGCCAGCAGTGGCCGGGAGTCACTGGGTGAGGCTTTCTTT
cdr3_aa: CASSGRESLGEAFF

v_call: TRBV6-6
j_call: TRBJ1-1
d_call: .
cdr3_nt: TGTGCCAGCAGTTACTCCGGACGGGGGGGGGACACTGAAGCTTTCTTT
cdr3_aa: CASSYSGRGGDTEAFF

v_call: TRBV6-1
j_call: TRBJ2-7
d_call: .
cdr3_nt: TGTGCCAGCAGTGCCTCCCGCTACGGGGGATACGAGCAGTACTTC
cdr3_aa: CASSASRYGGYEQYF

v_call: TRBV5-1
j_call: TRBJ2-7
d_call: TRBD1
cdr3_nt: TGCGCCAGCAGTAGACAGGGGCCCTACGAGCAGTACTTC
cdr3_aa: CASSRQGPYEQYF

v_call: TRBV6-6
j_call: TRBJ1-1
d_call: TRBD1
cdr3_nt: TGTGCCAGCAGGTTGGACAGGGAGGGTCCTGAAGCTTTCTTT
cdr3_aa: CASRLDREGPEAFF

v_call: TRBV6-5
j_call: TRBJ2-2
d_call: .
cdr3_nt: TGTGCCAGCAGTCCTCGACTAGTGGCCGGGGAGCTGTTTTTT
cdr3_aa: CASSPRLVAGELFF